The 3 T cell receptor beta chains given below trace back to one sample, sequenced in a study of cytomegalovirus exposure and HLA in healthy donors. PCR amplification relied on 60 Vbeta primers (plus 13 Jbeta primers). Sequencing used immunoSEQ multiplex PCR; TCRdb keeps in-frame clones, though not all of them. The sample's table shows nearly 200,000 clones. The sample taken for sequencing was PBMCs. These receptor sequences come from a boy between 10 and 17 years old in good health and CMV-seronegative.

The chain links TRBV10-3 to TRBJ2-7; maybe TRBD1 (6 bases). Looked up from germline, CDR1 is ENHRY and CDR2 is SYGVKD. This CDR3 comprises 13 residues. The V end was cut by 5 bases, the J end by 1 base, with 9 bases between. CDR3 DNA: TGTGCCATCAGTCGGACAGATTCCTACGAGCAGTACTTC. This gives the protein CAISRTDSYEQYF.

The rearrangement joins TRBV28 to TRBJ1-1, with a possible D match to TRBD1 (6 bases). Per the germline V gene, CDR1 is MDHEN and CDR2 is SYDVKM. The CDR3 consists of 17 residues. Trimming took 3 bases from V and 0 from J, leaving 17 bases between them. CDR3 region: CASSLRLGANLNTEAFF. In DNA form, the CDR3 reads TGTGCCAGCAGTTTGAGGTTGGGGGCGAACCTGAACACTGAAGCTTTCTTT.

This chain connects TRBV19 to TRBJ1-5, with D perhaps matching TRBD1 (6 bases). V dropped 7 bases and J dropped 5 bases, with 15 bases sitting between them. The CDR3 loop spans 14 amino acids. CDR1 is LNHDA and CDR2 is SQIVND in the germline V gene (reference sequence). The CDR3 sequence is CASKRQELYQPQHF. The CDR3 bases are TGTGCCAGTAAAAGACAGGAACTTTATCAGCCCCAGCATTTT.